The source of this T cell receptor beta chain is a study of blood T cell repertoires in COVID-19. Study-wide background: Spain, Italy and the United States supplied samples that represented acute and convalescent COVID-19.

TCRdb's copy holds only in-frame clones and misses some; the assay was immunoSEQ multiplex PCR. The sample has 150,000 to 200,000 clones, about 80% seen once. This clone has a handful of counts. The V and J ends lost 6 bases and 5 bases, in that order; junction bases with no gene match: 3. Germline CDR1 is LGHNT and CDR2 is FRNRAP. The CDR3 extends over 13 amino acids. The chain is built from TRBV12-5 and TRBJ2-1, with 8 nucleotides matching TRBD1. The TCR sequence derives from a woman aged 80 or over with acute or convalescent COVID-19. Sequencing input: peripheral blood. This CDR3 is CASGQGVHNEQFF. The CDR3 DNA sequence: TGTGCTAGTGGACAGGGGGTGCACAATGAGCAGTTCTTC.